A selection of T cell receptor beta chains follows, all from one sample in a study of T cell responses to AZD1222 COVID-19 vaccine. Clones were read by immunoSEQ multiplex PCR, and TCRdb kept only the in-frame ones, dropping some. The repertoire holds 90,000 to 150,000 clones, with over 85% as singletons. Sequenced material: peripheral blood, taken on day 0 of AZD1222 vaccination. All receptors come from an adult in good health. The CDR3 runs from the conserved cysteine through the conserved F or W. A D gene is named only where the DNA matches it firmly. Size values are once, few and many counts, or a class for expanded clones, and some rows have none.

v_gene,j_gene,d_gene,abundance,CDR3nt,CDR3aa
TRBV5-1,TRBJ1-1,NA,once,TGCGCCAGCACTTCCGGGGGCATGAACACTGAAGCTTTCTTT,CASTSGGMNTEAFF
TRBV6-2/TRBV6-3,TRBJ2-1,NA,NA,TGTGCCAGCAGTTACAGGCGGACAGCGCTTTACAATGAGCAGTTCTTC,CASSYRRTALYNEQFF
TRBV27,TRBJ2-2,NA,NA,TGTGCCAGCAGTTTATCTCGACAGCTGAACACCGGGGAGCTGTTTTTT,CASSLSRQLNTGELFF
TRBV6-5,TRBJ1-2,NA,NA,TGTGCCAGCAGTTTACGGGGTCCTTATGGCTACACCTTC,CASSLRGPYGYTF
TRBV7-8,TRBJ1-4,NA,NA,TGTGCCAGCAGGCCCCAGGGGACGCGGTCTGAAAAACTGTTTTTT,CASRPQGTRSEKLFF
TRBV6-5,TRBJ1-5,TRBD1,NA,TGTGCCAGCAGTTCACAGGGGGGCAATCAGCCCCAGCATTTT,CASSSQGGNQPQHF
TRBV27,TRBJ1-6,TRBD1,NA,TGTGCCAGCAGACCCCGACAGGGTTATAATTCACCCCTCCACTTT,CASRPRQGYNSPLHF
TRBV6-5,TRBJ2-7,NA,NA,TGTGCCAGCTCGCCCCCGGGGCCATCCTACGAGCAGTACTTC,CASSPPGPSYEQYF
TRBV6-5,TRBJ1-2,NA,NA,TGTGCCAGCAGTTACTCTGGCCAGGGGAACGGCTACACCTTC,CASSYSGQGNGYTF
TRBV27,TRBJ1-5,NA,NA,TGTGCCAGCAGTTTATCGAGGGATCAGCCCCAGCATTTT,CASSLSRDQPQHF
TRBV6-5,TRBJ2-7,NA,NA,TGTGCCAGCAGTTACATGGCAGGGATTCGCGAGCAGTACTTC,CASSYMAGIREQYF
TRBV6-5,TRBJ1-6,TRBD1,NA,TGTGCCAGCAGTCGACAGGGGAATTCACCCCTCCACTTT,CASSRQGNSPLHF
TRBV10-2,TRBJ2-3,NA,NA,TGCGCCAGCAGTGAGGTATTTAGCACAGATACGCAGTATTTT,CASSEVFSTDTQYF
TRBV27,TRBJ2-2,NA,once,TGTGCCAGCAGTTCCCGGACACTGAACACCGGGGAGCTGTTTTTT,CASSSRTLNTGELFF
TRBV30,TRBJ2-5,TRBD1,NA,TGTGCCTGGAGTGCAGGGACAGGGAAGGAGACCCAGTACTTC,CAWSAGTGKETQYF
TRBV3-1/TRBV3-2,TRBJ1-3,NA,NA,TGTGCCAGCAGCCAGGGGGATTTCGCTGGAAACACCATATATTTT,CASSQGDFAGNTIYF
TRBV19,TRBJ1-6,NA,NA,TGTGCCAGTAGTAATCTGGGCTTCTATAATTCACCCCTCCACTTT,CASSNLGFYNSPLHF
TRBV6-6,TRBJ2-7,NA,NA,TGTGCCAGCAGTTACTCCAGCCCTAAGTCCTACGAGCAGTACTTC,CASSYSSPKSYEQYF
TRBV18,TRBJ1-1,NA,NA,TGTGCCAGCTCACCACAGGGGAGGTTAAACACTGAAGCTTTCTTT,CASSPQGRLNTEAFF
TRBV15,TRBJ2-4,NA,NA,TGTGCCACCAGCAGATACGGGACGCCTCAAAACATTCAGTACTTC,CATSRYGTPQNIQYF
TRBV19,TRBJ2-1,TRBD2,NA,TGTGCCAGTACGAAGTCAGGACTAGCGTCCCCGGGCGGTTACAATGAGCAGTTCTTC,CASTKSGLASPGGYNEQFF
TRBV24-1,TRBJ1-3,NA,NA,TGTGCCACCAGTGATGGGGGAAACTCTGGAAACACCATATATTTT,CATSDGGNSGNTIYF
TRBV13,TRBJ2-1,TRBD2,few,TGTGCCAGCCGGACTAGCGGGAGTAGTAAGGGTGAGCAGTTCTTC,CASRTSGSSKGEQFF
TRBV7-7,TRBJ2-7,TRBD2,once,TGTGCTAGCAGCTTAGTACTAAAAACGGGAGGGCCGAGCGAGGAGCAGTACTTC,CASSLVLKTGGPSEEQYF
TRBV5-6,TRBJ2-7,NA,NA,TGTGCCAGCAGCTTTCGGGGGACACTCGCCTACGAGCAGTACTTC,CASSFRGTLAYEQYF
TRBV2,TRBJ2-1,TRBD2,NA,TGTGCCAGCAGTCGAGCGGGACCCTCCTACAATGAGCAGTTCTTC,CASSRAGPSYNEQFF
TRBV29-1,TRBJ1-1,NA,NA,TGCAGCGTGCAGGGGTGGGTCACTGAAGCTTTCTTT,CSVQGWVTEAFF